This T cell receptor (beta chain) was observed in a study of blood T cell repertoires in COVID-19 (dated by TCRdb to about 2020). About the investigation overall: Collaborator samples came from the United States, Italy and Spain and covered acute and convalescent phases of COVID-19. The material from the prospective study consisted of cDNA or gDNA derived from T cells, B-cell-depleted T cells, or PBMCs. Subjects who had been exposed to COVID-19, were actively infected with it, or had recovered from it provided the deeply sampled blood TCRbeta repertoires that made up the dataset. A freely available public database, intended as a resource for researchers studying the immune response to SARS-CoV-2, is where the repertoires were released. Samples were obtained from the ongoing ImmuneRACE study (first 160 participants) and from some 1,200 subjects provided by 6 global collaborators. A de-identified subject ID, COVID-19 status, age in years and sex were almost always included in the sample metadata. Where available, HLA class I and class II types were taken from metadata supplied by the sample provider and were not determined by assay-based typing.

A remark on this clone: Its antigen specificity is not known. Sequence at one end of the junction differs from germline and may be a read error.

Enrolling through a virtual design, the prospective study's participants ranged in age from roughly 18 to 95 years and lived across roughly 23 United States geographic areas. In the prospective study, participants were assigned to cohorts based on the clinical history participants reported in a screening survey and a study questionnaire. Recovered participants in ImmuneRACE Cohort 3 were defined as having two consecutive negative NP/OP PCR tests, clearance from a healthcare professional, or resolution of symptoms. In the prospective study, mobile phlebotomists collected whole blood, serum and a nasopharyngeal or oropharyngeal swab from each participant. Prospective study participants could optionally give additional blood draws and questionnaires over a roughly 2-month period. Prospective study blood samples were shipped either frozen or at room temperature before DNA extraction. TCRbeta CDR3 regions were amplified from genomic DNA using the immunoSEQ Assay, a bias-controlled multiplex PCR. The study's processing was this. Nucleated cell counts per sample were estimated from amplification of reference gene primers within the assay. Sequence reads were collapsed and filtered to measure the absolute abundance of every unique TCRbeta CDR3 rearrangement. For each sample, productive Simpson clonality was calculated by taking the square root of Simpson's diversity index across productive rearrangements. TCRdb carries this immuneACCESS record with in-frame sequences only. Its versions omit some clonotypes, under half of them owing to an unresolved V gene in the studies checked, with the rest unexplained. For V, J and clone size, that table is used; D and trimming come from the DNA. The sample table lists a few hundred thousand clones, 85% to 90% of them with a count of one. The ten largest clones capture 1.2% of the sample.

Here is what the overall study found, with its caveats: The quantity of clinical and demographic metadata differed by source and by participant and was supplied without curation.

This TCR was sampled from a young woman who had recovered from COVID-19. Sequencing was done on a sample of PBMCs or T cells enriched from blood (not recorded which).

The nucleotide sequence reads as follows: TGCGCCAGCAGTCAGCGGGACAGGACAAACTTC. Its protein is CASSQRDRTNF. This chain is built from TRBV23-1 and TRBJ1-2; TRBD1 lines up with 8 middle nucleotides. TRBV23-1 counts as an open reading frame of uncertain function. There are 11 amino acids in the CDR3, from cysteine to phenylalanine inclusive. The entry retains the CDR3 DNA only, 33 bases that are in frame from base 1.